Listed below are T cell receptor beta chains from one sample, sequenced in a study of OX40 agonist ivuxolimab in advanced cancers. Sequenced by immunoSEQ multiplex PCR; TCRdb stores in-frame clones only, minus some. The sample includes tens of thousands of clones, 85% to 95% of them seen just once. The input for sequencing was CD4+ or CD8+ T cells sorted from blood, taken in a trial of the OX40 agonist ivuxolimab. The receptor source for this set is an adult with an advanced solid tumor such as melanoma, head and neck, liver or kidney cancer. CDR3s include the opening cysteine and the closing phenylalanine or tryptophan. A D gene is named only where the DNA matches it firmly. Not every row has a clone size; where given, it reads once, few, many or a size class.

abundance: -
j_gene: TRBJ2-7
v_gene: TRBV7-6
d_gene: -
CDR3nt: TGTGCCAGCAGCTCCTGGGTAGGGGTGGGGGAGCAGTACTTC
CDR3aa: CASSSWVGVGEQYF

abundance: -
j_gene: TRBJ1-2
v_gene: TRBV19
d_gene: -
CDR3nt: TGTGCCAGTTTCGACGCAGGGGTCTATGGCTACACCTTC
CDR3aa: CASFDAGVYGYTF

abundance: -
j_gene: TRBJ2-1
v_gene: TRBV6-5
d_gene: TRBD2
CDR3nt: TGTGCCAGCAGTCGTAGCGGGGGGGCGAATGAGCAGTTCTTC
CDR3aa: CASSRSGGANEQFF

abundance: few
j_gene: TRBJ1-2
v_gene: TRBV6-5
d_gene: -
CDR3nt: TGTGCCAGCGGGGCAGTCGATGGCTACACCTTC
CDR3aa: CASGAVDGYTF

abundance: -
j_gene: TRBJ2-3
v_gene: TRBV2
d_gene: TRBD2
CDR3nt: TGTGCCAGCAGGGGGACTAGCGGACGCGCAGATACGCAGTATTTT
CDR3aa: CASRGTSGRADTQYF

abundance: -
j_gene: TRBJ2-5
v_gene: TRBV7-9
d_gene: TRBD2
CDR3nt: TGTGCCAGCAGCGACCCGACTAGCGCCTGGGAGACCCAGTACTTC
CDR3aa: CASSDPTSAWETQYF

abundance: once
j_gene: TRBJ2-7
v_gene: TRBV10-3
d_gene: TRBD1
CDR3nt: TGTGCCATCAGTGATTACGACAGGGCTTCCTACGAGCAGTACTTC
CDR3aa: CAISDYDRASYEQYF

abundance: -
j_gene: TRBJ1-2
v_gene: TRBV4-1
d_gene: -
CDR3nt: TGCGCCAGCAGCCAAGAGTTCACTAACTATGGCTACACCTTC
CDR3aa: CASSQEFTNYGYTF

abundance: -
j_gene: TRBJ2-2
v_gene: TRBV5-1
d_gene: -
CDR3nt: TGCGCCAGCAGCTCCGAGGGACCGAACACCGGGGAGCTGTTTTTT
CDR3aa: CASSSEGPNTGELFF

abundance: -
j_gene: TRBJ2-7
v_gene: TRBV11-2
d_gene: -
CDR3nt: TGTGCCAGCAGCGGTCCTAAGATGGTAGACGAGCAGTACTTC
CDR3aa: CASSGPKMVDEQYF

abundance: -
j_gene: TRBJ2-1
v_gene: TRBV7-8
d_gene: TRBD2
CDR3nt: TGTGCCAGCAGCTTAGGCTCCGGGACTAGCGGTTTGGTGTCCTACAATGAGCAGTTCTTC
CDR3aa: CASSLGSGTSGLVSYNEQFF

abundance: -
j_gene: TRBJ1-1
v_gene: TRBV5-4
d_gene: -
CDR3nt: TGTGCCACACTGGGGGGGATGAACACTGAAGCTTTCTTT
CDR3aa: CATLGGMNTEAFF

abundance: -
j_gene: TRBJ1-1
v_gene: TRBV2
d_gene: -
CDR3nt: TGTGCCAGGCGGGACACCCTGAAGCTTGAAGCTTTCTTT
CDR3aa: CARRDTLKLEAFF

abundance: -
j_gene: TRBJ2-7
v_gene: TRBV13
d_gene: -
CDR3nt: TGTGCCAGCAGCTTGGGTAGTGGACTCCACCGCTACGAGCAGTACTTC
CDR3aa: CASSLGSGLHRYEQYF

abundance: -
j_gene: TRBJ2-7
v_gene: TRBV19
d_gene: TRBD2
CDR3nt: TGTGCCAGTAGTCCCGGGACTAGCGGATACGAGCAGTACTTC
CDR3aa: CASSPGTSGYEQYF

abundance: -
j_gene: TRBJ1-2
v_gene: TRBV29-1
d_gene: -
CDR3nt: TGCAGCGCAGAGGACGGGGTTAACTATGGCTACACCTTC
CDR3aa: CSAEDGVNYGYTF

abundance: -
j_gene: TRBJ1-1
v_gene: TRBV25-1
d_gene: -
CDR3nt: TGTGCCAGCAGTGCTGGATCCACTGAAGCTTTCTTT
CDR3aa: CASSAGSTEAFF

abundance: -
j_gene: TRBJ2-1
v_gene: TRBV6-1
d_gene: TRBD2
CDR3nt: TGTGCCAGCAGTGTGACTAGCGGGTCTAGCAATGAGCAGTTCTTC
CDR3aa: CASSVTSGSSNEQFF

abundance: -
j_gene: TRBJ2-1
v_gene: TRBV2
d_gene: TRBD2
CDR3nt: TGTGCCAGCAGTGAATGGCTAGCGGGAGGCTATGAGCAGTTCTTC
CDR3aa: CASSEWLAGGYEQFF

abundance: -
j_gene: TRBJ1-1
v_gene: TRBV7-9
d_gene: TRBD1
CDR3nt: TGTGCCAGCAGCCAAGGACAGGGGATTAGCACTGAAGCTTTCTTT
CDR3aa: CASSQGQGISTEAFF

abundance: few
j_gene: TRBJ1-2
v_gene: TRBV5-6
d_gene: TRBD1
CDR3nt: TGTGCCAGCAGTTCCCAGGGGGCGCGCGGCTACACCTTC
CDR3aa: CASSSQGARGYTF

abundance: -
j_gene: TRBJ2-7
v_gene: TRBV5-1
d_gene: TRBD2
CDR3nt: TGCGCCAGCAGCCTAGCGGGAGGAAACGAGCAGTACTTC
CDR3aa: CASSLAGGNEQYF

abundance: once
j_gene: TRBJ1-5
v_gene: TRBV7-3
d_gene: -
CDR3nt: TGTGCCAGCAGCTTCAGCTATAGCAATCAGCCCCAGCATTTT
CDR3aa: CASSFSYSNQPQHF

abundance: -
j_gene: TRBJ1-2
v_gene: TRBV5-1
d_gene: TRBD1
CDR3nt: TGCGCCAGCAGCGAAAACGGACAGGGGATAGGGGGCTACACCTTC
CDR3aa: CASSENGQGIGGYTF

abundance: -
j_gene: TRBJ2-5
v_gene: TRBV7-9
d_gene: TRBD1
CDR3nt: TGTGCCAGCAGCTCACAGGGGACCCAAGAGACCCAGTACTTC
CDR3aa: CASSSQGTQETQYF

abundance: -
j_gene: TRBJ2-7
v_gene: TRBV4-1
d_gene: -
CDR3nt: TGCGCCAGCAGCCAAGAAGCGGCGGTCTCCTACGAGCAGTACTTC
CDR3aa: CASSQEAAVSYEQYF

abundance: -
j_gene: TRBJ2-7
v_gene: TRBV12-5
d_gene: TRBD1
CDR3nt: TGTGCTAGTGGTTTGTATCCGCCGGACAGGGGCTCCTACGAGCAGTACTTC
CDR3aa: CASGLYPPDRGSYEQYF

abundance: -
j_gene: TRBJ2-5
v_gene: TRBV6-6
d_gene: -
CDR3nt: TGTGCCAGCGGGGGGGAGGGGGATCCCCAGTACTTC
CDR3aa: CASGGEGDPQYF

abundance: few
j_gene: TRBJ1-1
v_gene: TRBV7-9
d_gene: -
CDR3nt: TGTGCCAGCAGACAAGGGGGGTACGCTGAAGCTTTCTTT
CDR3aa: CASRQGGYAEAFF

abundance: -
j_gene: TRBJ1-2
v_gene: TRBV27
d_gene: TRBD1
CDR3nt: TGTGCCAGCAGTTTATCGAAGGACAGGGGTTATGGCTACACCTTC
CDR3aa: CASSLSKDRGYGYTF

abundance: -
j_gene: TRBJ1-5
v_gene: TRBV6-5
d_gene: -
CDR3nt: TGTGCCAGCAGTCCCGGCCGGGGAGGTCAGCCCCAGCATTTT
CDR3aa: CASSPGRGGQPQHF

abundance: -
j_gene: TRBJ2-5
v_gene: TRBV7-6
d_gene: TRBD2
CDR3nt: TGTGCCAGCAGCACCCCTCCTCCTAGCGGGCACCAAGAGACCCAGTACTTC
CDR3aa: CASSTPPPSGHQETQYF

abundance: -
j_gene: TRBJ1-2
v_gene: TRBV27
d_gene: -
CDR3nt: TGTGCCAGCAGTTTAGGGGGCGGGGCCGTTCACGGCTACACCTTC
CDR3aa: CASSLGGGAVHGYTF

abundance: -
j_gene: TRBJ1-2
v_gene: TRBV6-6
d_gene: TRBD1
CDR3nt: TGTGCCAGCAGCCGGACAGGTGCCTATGGCTACACCTTC
CDR3aa: CASSRTGAYGYTF

abundance: -
j_gene: TRBJ2-7
v_gene: TRBV7-6
d_gene: -
CDR3nt: TGTGCCAGCAGCCTAGGGCCCAGGGGAGACGAGCAGTACTTC
CDR3aa: CASSLGPRGDEQYF

abundance: -
j_gene: TRBJ1-2
v_gene: TRBV9
d_gene: TRBD1
CDR3nt: TGTGCCAGCAGCGAGGGACAGCCAAACTATGGCTACACCTTC
CDR3aa: CASSEGQPNYGYTF

abundance: -
j_gene: TRBJ1-1
v_gene: TRBV29-1
d_gene: TRBD1
CDR3nt: TGCAGCACCAGACAGGGGGACACTGAAGCTTTCTTT
CDR3aa: CSTRQGDTEAFF

abundance: -
j_gene: TRBJ2-3
v_gene: TRBV19
d_gene: TRBD1
CDR3nt: TGTGCCAGTAGTATTAGAGGACAGGGCACAGATACGCAGTATTTT
CDR3aa: CASSIRGQGTDTQYF

abundance: -
j_gene: TRBJ1-2
v_gene: TRBV7-3
d_gene: -
CDR3nt: TGTGCCAGCAGCCCGGACAGTAACTATGGCTACACCTTC
CDR3aa: CASSPDSNYGYTF

abundance: -
j_gene: TRBJ1-2
v_gene: TRBV6-5
d_gene: -
CDR3nt: TGTGCCAGCAGTTACTCGTCGGGGGGCCGGGGTGGCTACACCTTC
CDR3aa: CASSYSSGGRGGYTF

abundance: -
j_gene: TRBJ2-3
v_gene: TRBV29-1
d_gene: -
CDR3nt: TGCAGCGGTCAGGGAAGAGATACGCAGTATTTT
CDR3aa: CSGQGRDTQYF

abundance: -
j_gene: TRBJ2-1
v_gene: TRBV4-1
d_gene: -
CDR3nt: TGCGCCAGCAGCCAAGAAGATGAGCAGTTCTTC
CDR3aa: CASSQEDEQFF

abundance: -
j_gene: TRBJ2-2
v_gene: TRBV13
d_gene: -
CDR3nt: TGTGCCAGCAGCTTAGACCACCCCACCGGGGAGCTGTTTTTT
CDR3aa: CASSLDHPTGELFF

abundance: -
j_gene: TRBJ1-2
v_gene: TRBV5-1
d_gene: TRBD1
CDR3nt: TGCGCCAGCAGCTCCGACAGGGGGCCACCTAAGTTGAAAGGCTACACCTTC
CDR3aa: CASSSDRGPPKLKGYTF

abundance: -
j_gene: TRBJ1-1
v_gene: TRBV4-2
d_gene: -
CDR3nt: TGTGCCAGCAGCCAACGGACCGGGAACACTGAAGCTTTCTTT
CDR3aa: CASSQRTGNTEAFF

abundance: -
j_gene: TRBJ1-2
v_gene: TRBV19
d_gene: -
CDR3nt: TGTGCCAGTAGTATTTGGGACCGAGCTAACTATGGCTACACCTTC
CDR3aa: CASSIWDRANYGYTF

abundance: once
j_gene: TRBJ2-7
v_gene: TRBV10-3
d_gene: -
CDR3nt: TGTGCCATCACCAACGGACAGCTGTACGAGCAGTACTTC
CDR3aa: CAITNGQLYEQYF

abundance: -
j_gene: TRBJ2-3
v_gene: TRBV12-5
d_gene: -
CDR3nt: TGTGCTAGTGGTTTGCCCTCTAGCGGCACAGATACGCAGTATTTT
CDR3aa: CASGLPSSGTDTQYF

abundance: -
j_gene: TRBJ1-5
v_gene: TRBV27
d_gene: -
CDR3nt: TGTGCCAGCAGTTTGTCAGACAATCAGCCCCAGCATTTT
CDR3aa: CASSLSDNQPQHF

abundance: once
j_gene: TRBJ2-1
v_gene: TRBV9
d_gene: TRBD2
CDR3nt: TGTGCCAGCAGCCCCGGGGGGAGCTCCTACAATGAGCAGTTCTTC
CDR3aa: CASSPGGSSYNEQFF

abundance: -
j_gene: TRBJ2-1
v_gene: TRBV7-9
d_gene: -
CDR3nt: TGTGCCAGCAGCCCACCAGGCGGGATGTTAAATGAGCAGTTCTTC
CDR3aa: CASSPPGGMLNEQFF

abundance: -
j_gene: TRBJ2-5
v_gene: TRBV5-1
d_gene: -
CDR3nt: TGCGCCAGCGCCGGGGACTTCCAAGAGACCCAGTACTTC
CDR3aa: CASAGDFQETQYF

abundance: few
j_gene: TRBJ1-6
v_gene: TRBV2
d_gene: -
CDR3nt: TGTGCCAGCCTGGCAGGGTATAATTCACCCCTCCACTTT
CDR3aa: CASLAGYNSPLHF

abundance: -
j_gene: TRBJ2-3
v_gene: TRBV9
d_gene: TRBD2
CDR3nt: TGTGCCAGCAGCTCAACACTAGCGGGAGCGACAGATACGCAGTATTTT
CDR3aa: CASSSTLAGATDTQYF

abundance: -
j_gene: TRBJ2-3
v_gene: TRBV10-3
d_gene: TRBD1
CDR3nt: TGTGCCATCAGCGACAGGGGCACAGATACGCAGTATTTT
CDR3aa: CAISDRGTDTQYF

abundance: -
j_gene: TRBJ1-2
v_gene: TRBV27
d_gene: -
CDR3nt: TGTGCCAGCAGTACAGGACAACGCTATGGCTACACCTTC
CDR3aa: CASSTGQRYGYTF

abundance: -
j_gene: TRBJ2-3
v_gene: TRBV7-3
d_gene: -
CDR3nt: TGTGCCAGCAGCTTAACAGACTCCGGCACAGATACGCAGTATTTT
CDR3aa: CASSLTDSGTDTQYF